A selection of T cell receptor beta chains follows, all from one sample in a study of shared clonotypes between healthy human individuals. Only in-frame clones appear in the TCRdb table, and some are missing; sequencing was by immunoSEQ multiplex PCR. The table records about 2.5 million clones, just under 95% of them present only once. The sequenced sample was naive CD4+ T cells from PBMCs. The source of these receptors is a man aged 18-30 years in good health. Some clones in this sample may be carry-over from other donors' samples. The CDR3 runs from the conserved cysteine through the conserved F or W. The order of the fields is V gene, J gene, clone size, D gene, CDR3 DNA, CDR3 protein. D genes are given only for firm matches. A clone size is listed for some rows: how often the clone was seen (once, few, many), or a class if it is expanded.

TRBV27	TRBJ2-7	-	TRBD1	TGTGCCAGCAGTTTATCGAGTGACAGGGGTATAGGGCAGTACTTC	CASSLSSDRGIGQYF
TRBV7-8	TRBJ1-1	-	-	TGTGCCAGCAGCGGAGCTGGGCTTGAAGCTTTCTTT	CASSGAGLEAFF
TRBV5-5	TRBJ2-5	-	-	TGTGCCAGCAGCTTAACAGTTGGGGAAGAGACCCAGTACTTC	CASSLTVGEETQYF
TRBV28	TRBJ2-3	-	TRBD1	TGTGCCAGCAGTCGTACGGGACAGGGGATTTCCAGCACAGATACGCAGTATTTT	CASSRTGQGISSTDTQYF
TRBV14	TRBJ2-1	-	-	TGTGCCAGCAGCCAAGTGAGGGGACCCCCTTCGGGGCAGTTCTTC	CASSQVRGPPSGQFF
TRBV6-6	TRBJ1-1	few	-	TGTGCCAGCAGTACAGGAGGGAACACTGAAGCTTTCTTT	CASSTGGNTEAFF
TRBV28	TRBJ1-1	few	TRBD1	TGTGCCAGCAGTTCACAGGGGGCGAAGGGGAGCACTGAAGCTTTCTTT	CASSSQGAKGSTEAFF
TRBV6-1	TRBJ1-2	-	-	TGTGCCAGCAGTGAATACACACCTAACTATGGCTACACCTTC	CASSEYTPNYGYTF
TRBV11-2	TRBJ2-3	-	-	TGTGCCAGCAGCAATCAGCGTGATACGCAGTATTTT	CASSNQRDTQYF
TRBV2	TRBJ2-3	-	TRBD1	TGTGCCAGCGGGGGGCAGGGGGCGAATACGCAGTATTTT	CASGGQGANTQYF
TRBV18	TRBJ1-1	-	TRBD1	TGTGCCAGCTCACCGGGGACAGGGGGTGGTACTGAAGCTTTCTTT	CASSPGTGGGTEAFF
TRBV18	TRBJ1-1	-	-	TGTGCCAGCTCACCAGGGCGGGGAACCAACACTGAAGCTTTCTTT	CASSPGRGTNTEAFF
TRBV4-1	TRBJ2-1	-	-	TGCGCCAGCAGCCAAGATGGCGCTAGCTACCTTGAGCAGTTCTTC	CASSQDGASYLEQFF
TRBV28	TRBJ1-5	-	TRBD1	TGTGCCAGCCAGGGGGTCATGAATCAGCCCCAGCATTTT	CASQGVMNQPQHF
TRBV27	TRBJ2-7	-	TRBD1	TGTGCCAGCAGTCCCCGGGGACAGGGGTTCTACGAGCAGTACTTC	CASSPRGQGFYEQYF
TRBV19	TRBJ1-5	-	TRBD1	TGTGCCAGTGCCCCCGGACAGGCTAGCAATCAGCCCCAGCATTTT	CASAPGQASNQPQHF
TRBV7-9	TRBJ2-7	-	-	TGTGCCAGCAGCCCTGACGGCTACACCTACGAGCAGTACTTC	CASSPDGYTYEQYF
TRBV28	TRBJ1-2	-	-	TGTGCCAGCAGGTTCGGAACCAACTATGGCTACACCTTC	CASRFGTNYGYTF
TRBV6-1	TRBJ2-2	once	TRBD2	TGTGCCAGCAGTGAAAAGCTAGCGGGCACCCGCACCGGGGAGCTGTTTTTT	CASSEKLAGTRTGELFF
TRBV15	TRBJ2-5	-	TRBD2	TGTGCCACCAGACTAGCGGGAGTGGTGGAGACCCAGTACTTC	CATRLAGVVETQYF
TRBV21-1	TRBJ1-5	-	-	TGTGCCAGCAGGACAGGGATGAGCAATCAGCCCCAGCATTTT	CASRTGMSNQPQHF
TRBV7-9	TRBJ2-5	-	-	TGTGCCAGCAGCTTAGCAGCTGGGGGCGAGGGAGAGACCCAGTACTTC	CASSLAAGGEGETQYF
TRBV9	TRBJ2-3	-	TRBD2	TGTGCCAGCAGCGTAGGCGGACTAGCGGCAGATACGCAGTATTTT	CASSVGGLAADTQYF
TRBV4-2	TRBJ1-2	-	-	TGTGCCAGCAGCCGTCCGGACGGAAACTATGGCTACACCTTC	CASSRPDGNYGYTF
TRBV7-9	TRBJ1-1	once	-	TGTGCCAGCAGCTTAGGGGCGGGGTTCACTGAAGCTTTCTTT	CASSLGAGFTEAFF
TRBV6-5	TRBJ1-2	-	TRBD1	TGTGCCAGCAGACTACAGGGGGCCGATGGCTACACCTTC	CASRLQGADGYTF
TRBV6-6	TRBJ2-7	-	-	TGTGCCACCTCGGGACACAGGAATGGCAACGAGCAGTACTTC	CATSGHRNGNEQYF
TRBV7-3	TRBJ2-1	-	TRBD2	TGTGCCAGCAGCTTAGCGCTAGCGGGAGGGAATGAGCAGTTCTTC	CASSLALAGGNEQFF
TRBV6-1	TRBJ2-5	few	-	TGTGCCAGCAGTGAAACTCGGTCAGCCGCCCAAGAGACCCAGTACTTC	CASSETRSAAQETQYF
TRBV29-1	TRBJ1-2	-	-	TGCAGCGTTGAAACAGGGCTCCACTATGGCTACACCTTC	CSVETGLHYGYTF
TRBV16	TRBJ2-3	-	-	TGTGCCAGCAGCTCGTCGAGGGACAGCACAGATACGCAGTATTTT	CASSSSRDSTDTQYF
TRBV4-2	TRBJ2-7	-	-	TGTGCCAGCAGCCAAGCCGGTCGGGGGGCAGGCTACGAGCAGTACTTC	CASSQAGRGAGYEQYF
TRBV2	TRBJ2-7	-	-	TGTGCCAGCAGTCCGGACAGAATCCTCTACGAGCAGTACTTC	CASSPDRILYEQYF
TRBV27	TRBJ2-7	-	TRBD1	TGTGCCAGCAGTCGGACAGGGGGCTACGAGCAGTACTTC	CASSRTGGYEQYF
TRBV10-3	TRBJ2-7	-	-	TGTGCCACCAAGGACGGAAACTCCTACGAGCAGTACTTC	CATKDGNSYEQYF
TRBV5-1	TRBJ1-4	-	-	TGCGCCAGCAGCGACGGGACACTAGCGGAAAAACTGTTTTTT	CASSDGTLAEKLFF
TRBV29-1	TRBJ1-1	few	-	TGCAGCGTTGAGGGGGGAATTGGGACTGAAGCTTTCTTT	CSVEGGIGTEAFF
TRBV28	TRBJ2-7	once	TRBD2	TGTGCCAGCAGTTTCTATAGCGGGGTCACCTACGAGCAGTACTTC	CASSFYSGVTYEQYF
TRBV11-2	TRBJ1-2	-	TRBD1	TGTGCCAGCAGAGACCCGGGACAGGGCTCTGTAGGCTACACCTTC	CASRDPGQGSVGYTF
TRBV10-3	TRBJ2-7	-	-	TGTGCCATCAGTGGCCCGGACAGCGCTACCTACGAGCAGTACTTC	CAISGPDSATYEQYF